This T cell receptor (beta chain) was captured in a study of T-cell reconstitution after alpha-beta-depleted transplantation in children. CDR1 and CDR2 from the germline V gene are MNHEY and SVGEGT. V was trimmed by 5 bases and J by 6 bases, leaving 13 bases between them. The CDR3 is 14 residues long. Unique molecular identifiers tagged the TCRbeta library. MiXCR was run by TCRdb on the PCR reads, yielding one entry per CDR3 protein. The sample includes about 230,000 distinct CDR3 sequences, 9.7% of them seen just once. This sequence was found in a human donor who donated a stem cell graft to a child with SCID. The sequences come from PBMCs from the stem cell graft donor, collected from the stem cell graft. This chain links TRBV6-2 or TRBV6-3 with TRBJ2-2; D remains ambiguous. CDR3 protein: CASSTPLDSGELFF. CDR3 sequence (DNA): TGTGCCAGCAGTACGCCTCTGGATTCCGGGGAGCTGTTTTTT.